Shown below are 2 T cell receptor beta chains from a single sample sequenced in a study of T cell responses to AZD1222 COVID-19 vaccine (dated by TCRdb to 2020 to 2023). The method was the immunoSEQ multiplex PCR assay. Here the immuneACCESS table is served through TCRdb, limited to in-frame sequences with V and J called. Missing clones are a known gap in these copies; in checked studies unresolved V genes cover under half, and the rest lacks a known reason. The table for this sample lists approximately 130,000 clones; under 95% of them were counted only once. About 3% of the sample is held by the ten biggest clonotypes. This specimen's time point label, per the study, means: baseline before first vaccination. Specimen: peripheral blood, collected on day 0 of AZD1222 vaccination. These receptors all come from an adult in good health.

This clone was picked up one time. This chain joins TRBV5-1 and TRBJ2-1; 8 bases are a match to TRBD2. Germline V gene data show CDR1 as SGHRS and CDR2 as YFSETQ. This CDR3 comprises 15 residues. With V trimmed by 6 bases and J by 4 bases, 9 bases remained unmatched. CDR3 sequence reads: CASNPTGGIYNEQFF. Here the CDR3 DNA reads TGCGCCAGCAATCCTACGGGAGGGATTTACAATGAGCAGTTCTTC. The complete variable domain, with remaining parts taken from reference TRBV5-1 and TRBJ2-1, reads KAGVTQTPRYLIKTRGQQVTLSCSPISGHRSVSWYQQTPGQGLQFLFEYFSETQRNKGNFPGRFSGRQFSNSRSEMNVSTLELGDSALYLCASNPTGGIYNEQFFGPGTRLTVL.

This chain connects TRBV6-5 to TRBJ1-2; D gene unclear. V shed 6 bases and J shed 8 bases, with 16 bases lying between them. This CDR3 comprises 13 residues. CDR1 MNHEY and CDR2 SVGAGI come from the germline V gene. The CDR3 region has the DNA TGTGCCAGCAGCCTCGGCATGCTTGAGGGCTACACCTTC. This gives the protein CASSLGMLEGYTF.